This T cell receptor beta chain is drawn from a study of prognosis after radiotherapy for stage I lung cancer. Amplification of the TCR beta CDR3 (from genomic DNA) was done by two-round multiplex PCR. Round one of PCR was performed, and it used primers specific to each TRBV and TRBJ gene. TCRdb called the multiplex PCR reads again in MiXCR, with one record for every CDR3 protein. The data hold nearly 35,000 distinct CDR3 sequences, with less than 35% observed a single time. Germline V lookup: CDR1 MDHEN, CDR2 SYDVKM. The CDR3 is 12 amino acids. Concerning this clonotype: Only one base separates this from a far larger clonotype, so it likely reflects a read error.

V is TRBV28 and J is TRBJ2-5; possible D gene TRBD2, 6 bases. The J call may be incorrect, as the DNA end agrees better with TRBJ2-1. This sequence was found in a donor over 45 with non-small cell lung cancer. This specimen consisted of PBMCs, obtained before or after stereotactic body radiation therapy (not recorded which). The CDR3 DNA follows: TGTGCCAGCAGGGCTGGGGGGTGTGAGCAGTTCTTC. Translated, it gives CASRAGGCEQFF.